This T cell receptor beta chain was captured by sequencing in a study of cytomegalovirus exposure and HLA in healthy donors. Healthy bone marrow donors supplied every sample. With 60 Vbeta and 13 Jbeta primers, the PCR was carried out. This table comes from immunoSEQ multiplex PCR, and its TCRdb copy is limited to in-frame clones, with some not included. Of 110,000 to 150,000 clones in the sample, 78% were seen once. With 5 bases removed from V and 5 bases from J, the gap between germline ends came to 22 bases. This CDR3 spans 16 amino acids. CDR1 is SGHVS, CDR2 FQNEAQ, per germline. J is TRBJ2-7 and V is TRBV7-8; tentatively, D is TRBD2 (6 bases). The sequence was obtained from a male donor in good health and CMV-seronegative. The source material was PBMCs. This CDR3 is CASSPSDYSGWNEQYF. The CDR3, as DNA: TGTGCCAGCAGCCCGTCGGATTACAGCGGGTGGAACGAGCAGTACTTC.